The clone carrying this T cell receptor (beta chain) was seen ten or more times. The data are from a study of regulatory T cells in long-lasting Graves disease. Germline CDR1 reads SNHLY; CDR2 reads FYNNEI. The V and J ends lost 10 bases and 1 base respectively, with 11 bases between them. This CDR3 is built from 13 residues. Arm-PCR with iRepertoire HTBI primers amplified the CDR3 regions for these TCR beta libraries. TCRdb ran MiXCR on the multiplex PCR reads and lists one entry per CDR3 protein. The sample has 540,000 or so distinct CDR3 sequences, roughly 13% seen once. Stated time point: newly diagnosed GD, antithyroid drugs for less than 3 months. RNA isolated from PBMCs was used to make the TCR library. This sample also belongs to another study, concerning T cells in Graves' hyperthyroidism and ophthalmopathy.

The chain employs TRBV2 and TRBJ2-1; a weak D match, TRBD2 (6 bases). The clonotype was recovered from a man in his thirties or forties with Graves disease. The sample here was peripheral blood mononuclear cells (PBMCs), taken at new diagnosis, from a patient treated with antithyroid drugs. CDR3: CAIQDYSYNEQFF. The DNA for the CDR3 is TGTGCCATCCAGGACTATTCCTACAATGAGCAGTTCTTC.